This T cell receptor beta chain emerged from a study of technical replicates of blood from several donors. The CDR3 spans 14 residues. The J segment lost 4 bases and the V segment lost 4 bases, leaving 3 bases of the junction unmatched. Germline V CDR1 and CDR2: MNHEY, SVGAGI. Sequencing was performed with immunoSEQ multiplex PCR; in TCRdb, only in-frame clones are kept and a portion is missing. The sample contains roughly 76,000 clones, 94% of which appear only once. The V gene is TRBV6-5, the J gene TRBJ2-2; 7 positions agree with TRBD1. The receptor comes from a human donor in good health. The source material was T cells isolated from PBMCs. CDR3 sequence: CASSSGQTTGELFF. In nucleotides, the CDR3 is TGTGCCAGCAGTTCGGGACAGACCACCGGGGAGCTGTTTTTT.